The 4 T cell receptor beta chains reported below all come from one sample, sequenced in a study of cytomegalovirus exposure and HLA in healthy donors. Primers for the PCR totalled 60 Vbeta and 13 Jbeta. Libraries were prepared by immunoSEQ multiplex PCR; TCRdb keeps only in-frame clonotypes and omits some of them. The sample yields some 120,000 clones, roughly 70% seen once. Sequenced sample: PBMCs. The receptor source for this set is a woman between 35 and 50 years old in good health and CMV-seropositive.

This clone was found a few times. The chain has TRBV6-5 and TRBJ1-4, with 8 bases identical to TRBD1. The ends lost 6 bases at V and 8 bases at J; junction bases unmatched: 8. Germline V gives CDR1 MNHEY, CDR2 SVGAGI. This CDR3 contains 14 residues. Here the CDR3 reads CASRGTGLGEKLFF. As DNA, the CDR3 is TGTGCCAGCAGGGGGACAGGCCTGGGGGAAAAACTGTTTTTT.

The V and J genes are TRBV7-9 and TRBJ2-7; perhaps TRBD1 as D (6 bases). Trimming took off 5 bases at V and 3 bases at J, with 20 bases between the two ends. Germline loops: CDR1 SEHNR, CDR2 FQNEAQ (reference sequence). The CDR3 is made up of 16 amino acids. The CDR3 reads CASSRRLGDKDYEQYF. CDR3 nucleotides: TGTGCCAGCAGCCGCCGGTTGGGGGACAAAGACTACGAGCAGTACTTC.

CDR3 amino acids: CASSYSNAPSRTEQYF. The CDR3 coding sequence is TGTGCCAGCAGTTACTCGAACGCCCCAAGTAGAACCGAGCAGTACTTC. The rearrangement joins TRBV6-5 to TRBJ2-7, with D uncertain. This CDR3 comprises 16 residues. V was clipped by 0 bases and J by 6 bases, with 18 bases between them. Germline values: CDR1 MNHEY, CDR2 SVGAGI.

The CDR3 region is CASMGWGSSGAYEQYF. CDR3 bases: TGTGCCAGCATGGGATGGGGGTCTAGCGGCGCCTACGAGCAGTACTTC. The chain has TRBV2 and TRBJ2-7; TRBD2 agrees at 7 bases. The J segment lost 2 bases and the V segment lost 7 bases, leaving 14 bases of the junction unmatched. The CDR3 is made up of 16 amino acids. Germline V CDR1 and CDR2: SNHLY, FYNNEI.